These T cell receptor beta chains were read from a single sample in a study of T cell changes during pregnancy in multiple sclerosis. Measured with immunoSEQ multiplex PCR; TCRdb has only the in-frame clones, and not every one. The profile shows roughly 80,000 clones, about nine tenths of them singletons. This sample comprised peripheral blood, obtained before pregnancy. These receptors all come from a female donor with multiple sclerosis, enrolled in a pregnancy study. Both conserved end residues are part of each CDR3. Fields, in order: V gene, D gene, J gene, clone size, CDR3 protein, CDR3 DNA. A D gene is named only where the DNA matches it firmly. Some rows have no size entry. The others give once, few or many, or a class for an expanded clone.

V gene: TRBV23-1
D gene: NA
J gene: TRBJ1-6
clone size: NA
CDR3 protein: CASSQRPLWSSYNSPLHF
CDR3 DNA: TGCGCCAGCAGTCAAAGACCCCTGTGGAGCTCCTATAATTCACCCCTCCACTTT

V gene: TRBV2
D gene: TRBD1
J gene: TRBJ2-3
clone size: NA
CDR3 protein: CASTQGTDTQYF
CDR3 DNA: TGTGCCAGCACACAGGGGACAGATACGCAGTATTTT

V gene: TRBV5-6
D gene: TRBD1
J gene: TRBJ1-1
clone size: NA
CDR3 protein: CASSLDHRGLAFF
CDR3 DNA: TGTGCCAGCAGCTTGGACCACAGGGGGCTAGCTTTCTTT

V gene: TRBV5-1
D gene: NA
J gene: TRBJ1-2
clone size: NA
CDR3 protein: CASSLSEVARGYTF
CDR3 DNA: TGCGCCAGCAGCTTGAGTGAGGTTGCCCGCGGCTACACCTTC

V gene: TRBV9
D gene: NA
J gene: TRBJ2-7
clone size: NA
CDR3 protein: CASSVAFSPYEQYF
CDR3 DNA: TGTGCCAGCAGCGTAGCTTTTAGCCCCTACGAGCAGTACTTC

V gene: TRBV4-1
D gene: TRBD1
J gene: TRBJ1-1
clone size: NA
CDR3 protein: CASKGQGMNTEAFF
CDR3 DNA: TGCGCCAGCAAGGGACAGGGCATGAACACTGAAGCTTTCTTT

V gene: TRBV6-5
D gene: TRBD1
J gene: TRBJ2-7
clone size: NA
CDR3 protein: CASSFGQGRDEQYF
CDR3 DNA: TGTGCCAGCAGTTTCGGACAGGGACGGGACGAGCAGTACTTC

V gene: TRBV6-6
D gene: TRBD1
J gene: TRBJ2-7
clone size: NA
CDR3 protein: CASRREGAAIYEQYF
CDR3 DNA: TGTGCCAGCAGACGAGAGGGGGCTGCGATCTACGAGCAGTACTTC

V gene: TRBV10-3
D gene: TRBD1
J gene: TRBJ2-7
clone size: NA
CDR3 protein: CAIRTGAYYEQYF
CDR3 DNA: TGTGCCATCAGGACAGGGGCTTACTACGAGCAGTACTTC

V gene: TRBV2
D gene: TRBD1
J gene: TRBJ1-5
clone size: medium-sized
CDR3 protein: CASSDNRGEQPQHF
CDR3 DNA: TGTGCCAGCAGCGATAACAGGGGAGAACAGCCCCAGCATTTT

V gene: TRBV30
D gene: NA
J gene: TRBJ2-7
clone size: NA
CDR3 protein: CATGGPGGLEQYF
CDR3 DNA: TGTGCCACTGGGGGCCCGGGAGGCTTGGAGCAGTACTTC

V gene: TRBV7-2
D gene: TRBD1
J gene: TRBJ2-5
clone size: NA
CDR3 protein: CASSRKTGGGMETQYF
CDR3 DNA: TGTGCCAGCAGCAGAAAGACAGGGGGTGGGATGGAGACCCAGTACTTC

V gene: TRBV4-1
D gene: TRBD2
J gene: TRBJ2-3
clone size: once
CDR3 protein: CASSQALTSGGAGPDTQYF
CDR3 DNA: TGCGCCAGCAGCCAAGCCCTAACTAGCGGGGGGGCCGGTCCAGATACGCAGTATTTT

V gene: TRBV7-8
D gene: NA
J gene: TRBJ2-2
clone size: NA
CDR3 protein: CASSLGRQAGELFF
CDR3 DNA: TGTGCCAGCAGCTTAGGTCGACAGGCCGGGGAGCTGTTTTTT

V gene: TRBV6-6
D gene: TRBD2
J gene: TRBJ2-3
clone size: NA
CDR3 protein: CASTRAGGDTQYF
CDR3 DNA: TGTGCCAGCACCCGGGCGGGGGGCGATACGCAGTATTTT

V gene: TRBV9
D gene: TRBD1
J gene: TRBJ1-4
clone size: NA
CDR3 protein: CASSRQGNEKLFF
CDR3 DNA: TGTGCCAGCTCACGACAGGGTAATGAAAAACTGTTTTTT

V gene: TRBV11-2
D gene: NA
J gene: TRBJ2-7
clone size: once
CDR3 protein: CASSSQYYEQYF
CDR3 DNA: TGTGCCAGCAGCTCCCAGTACTACGAGCAGTACTTC

V gene: TRBV4-2
D gene: TRBD2
J gene: TRBJ2-3
clone size: NA
CDR3 protein: CASSQDVAGRDTQYF
CDR3 DNA: TGTGCCAGCAGCCAAGATGTAGCGGGGAGAGATACGCAGTATTTT

V gene: TRBV7-9
D gene: NA
J gene: TRBJ1-2
clone size: NA
CDR3 protein: CASSSQHADTNYGYTF
CDR3 DNA: TGTGCCAGCAGCTCCCAACACGCGGATACTAACTATGGCTACACCTTC

V gene: TRBV19
D gene: TRBD1
J gene: TRBJ1-1
clone size: NA
CDR3 protein: CASSLLQGAKNTEAFF
CDR3 DNA: TGTGCCAGTAGTTTATTACAGGGGGCGAAGAACACTGAAGCTTTCTTT

V gene: TRBV29-1
D gene: TRBD1
J gene: TRBJ1-5
clone size: NA
CDR3 protein: CSVCTGGGQPQHF
CDR3 DNA: TGCAGCGTATGTACAGGGGGTGGACAGCCCCAGCATTTT

V gene: TRBV30
D gene: NA
J gene: TRBJ1-2
clone size: NA
CDR3 protein: CACTPGPVNYGYTF
CDR3 DNA: TGTGCCTGTACGCCCGGTCCTGTTAACTATGGCTACACCTTC

V gene: TRBV11-2
D gene: NA
J gene: TRBJ1-6
clone size: few
CDR3 protein: CASSLVGGPSSYNSPLHF
CDR3 DNA: TGTGCCAGCAGCTTAGTTGGTGGCCCCAGCTCCTATAATTCACCCCTCCACTTT

V gene: TRBV5-4
D gene: TRBD1
J gene: TRBJ1-1
clone size: NA
CDR3 protein: CASRLASQGAGTEAFF
CDR3 DNA: TGTGCCAGCAGGTTGGCCTCTCAGGGGGCGGGTACTGAAGCTTTCTTT

V gene: TRBV5-6
D gene: TRBD1
J gene: TRBJ1-5
clone size: NA
CDR3 protein: CASSLGGRQGDQPQHF
CDR3 DNA: TGTGCCAGCAGCTTGGGGGGCCGACAGGGGGACCAGCCCCAGCATTTT

V gene: TRBV5-4
D gene: TRBD2
J gene: TRBJ2-3
clone size: NA
CDR3 protein: CASSTGGDFTDTQYF
CDR3 DNA: TGTGCCAGCAGCACTGGGGGGGACTTCACAGATACGCAGTATTTT

V gene: TRBV5-1
D gene: NA
J gene: TRBJ2-5
clone size: NA
CDR3 protein: CASSMTGTSEETQYF
CDR3 DNA: TGCGCCAGCAGCATGACCGGGACATCAGAAGAGACCCAGTACTTC

V gene: TRBV15
D gene: TRBD2
J gene: TRBJ2-1
clone size: NA
CDR3 protein: CAAREGRTSGHNEQFF
CDR3 DNA: TGTGCCGCCCGAGAGGGAAGGACTAGCGGTCACAATGAGCAGTTCTTC

V gene: TRBV4-1
D gene: NA
J gene: TRBJ1-2
clone size: NA
CDR3 protein: CASSQVQGTIANYGYTF
CDR3 DNA: TGCGCCAGCAGCCAAGTACAGGGAACCATAGCTAACTATGGCTACACCTTC

V gene: TRBV5-6
D gene: TRBD2
J gene: TRBJ2-7
clone size: NA
CDR3 protein: CASSFGDRLAGGHEQYF
CDR3 DNA: TGTGCCAGCAGCTTTGGCGATCGTCTAGCGGGGGGGCACGAGCAGTACTTC

V gene: TRBV19
D gene: TRBD2
J gene: TRBJ2-3
clone size: NA
CDR3 protein: CASSYRPSGGDADTQYF
CDR3 DNA: TGTGCCAGTAGTTACCGTCCTAGCGGGGGGGACGCGGATACGCAGTATTTT

V gene: TRBV2
D gene: NA
J gene: TRBJ2-2
clone size: NA
CDR3 protein: CATQGTGELFF
CDR3 DNA: TGTGCCACCCAGGGAACGGGGGAGCTGTTTTTT

V gene: TRBV5-8
D gene: TRBD1
J gene: TRBJ1-3
clone size: NA
CDR3 protein: CASSLLGRGRNTIYF
CDR3 DNA: TGTGCCAGCAGCTTGTTGGGCAGGGGGAGAAACACCATATATTTT

V gene: TRBV7-2
D gene: NA
J gene: TRBJ1-1
clone size: few
CDR3 protein: CASSQRQVARAFF
CDR3 DNA: TGTGCCAGCAGCCAAAGACAGGTGGCAAGAGCTTTCTTT

V gene: TRBV9
D gene: NA
J gene: TRBJ1-2
clone size: NA
CDR3 protein: CASSASVGARGGYTF
CDR3 DNA: TGTGCCAGCAGCGCGTCCGTGGGGGCGCGAGGGGGCTACACCTTC

V gene: TRBV5-4
D gene: TRBD1
J gene: TRBJ1-1
clone size: NA
CDR3 protein: CASSSGTGGTNYNTEAFF
CDR3 DNA: TGTGCCAGCAGTTCCGGGACAGGAGGAACCAACTATAACACTGAAGCTTTCTTT

V gene: TRBV25-1
D gene: NA
J gene: TRBJ1-4
clone size: NA
CDR3 protein: CASSVTQDFGTNEKLFF
CDR3 DNA: TGTGCCAGCAGCGTCACGCAGGACTTTGGAACTAATGAAAAACTGTTTTTT

V gene: TRBV4-1
D gene: NA
J gene: TRBJ2-2
clone size: NA
CDR3 protein: CASSFHGAAGELFF
CDR3 DNA: TGCGCCAGCAGCTTCCATGGGGCGGCGGGGGAGCTGTTTTTT

V gene: TRBV4-1
D gene: TRBD1
J gene: TRBJ2-1
clone size: NA
CDR3 protein: CASSQSDRLEYNEQFF
CDR3 DNA: TGCGCCAGCAGCCAGTCGGACAGGCTGGAATACAATGAGCAGTTCTTC

V gene: TRBV5-1
D gene: NA
J gene: TRBJ1-1
clone size: NA
CDR3 protein: CASSLFRVSNTEAFF
CDR3 DNA: TGCGCCAGCAGCTTGTTTCGGGTATCGAACACTGAAGCTTTCTTT

V gene: TRBV2
D gene: NA
J gene: TRBJ2-1
clone size: NA
CDR3 protein: CASMEARSYNEQFF
CDR3 DNA: TGTGCCAGCATGGAAGCCCGCTCCTACAATGAGCAGTTCTTC

V gene: TRBV18
D gene: NA
J gene: TRBJ1-6
clone size: NA
CDR3 protein: CASSLRGTPNSPLHF
CDR3 DNA: TGTGCCAGCTCGTTAAGAGGCACTCCGAACTCACCCCTCCACTTT